This T cell receptor beta chain was retrieved from a study of identical twins. TCRdb re-analysed the 5' RACE reads in MiXCR, keeping a single row per CDR3 protein. Here the sample spans some 320,000 distinct CDR3 sequences, roughly an eighth being singletons. The length of the CDR3 is 12 residues. From germline, CDR1 is WSHSY and CDR2 SAAADI. V was shortened by 8 bases and J by 4 bases, with 8 bases between the two germline ends. These records were also assigned to another study, of yellow fever vaccine responses in identical twins.

This chain uses TRBV10-2 with TRBJ2-2, with unresolved D. The source is a woman between 18 and 29 years old in good health. Sequencing was done on a sample of CD8+ T cells sorted from blood. The CDR3 reads CASVASTGELFF. CDR3 nucleotides: TGCGCCAGCGTGGCTTCCACCGGGGAGCTGTTTTTT.